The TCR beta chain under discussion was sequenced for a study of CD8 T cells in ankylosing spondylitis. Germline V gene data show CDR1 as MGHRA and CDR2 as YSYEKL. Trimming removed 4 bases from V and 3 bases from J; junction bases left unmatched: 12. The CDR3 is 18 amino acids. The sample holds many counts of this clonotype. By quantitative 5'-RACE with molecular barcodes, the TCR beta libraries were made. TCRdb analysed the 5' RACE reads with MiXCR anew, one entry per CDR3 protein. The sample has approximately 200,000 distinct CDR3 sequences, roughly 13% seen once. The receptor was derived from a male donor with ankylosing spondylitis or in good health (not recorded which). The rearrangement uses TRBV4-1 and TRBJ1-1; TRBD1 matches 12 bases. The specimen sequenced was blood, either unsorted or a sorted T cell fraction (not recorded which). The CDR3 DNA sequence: TGCGCCAGCAGCCGATTACCCGGGACAGGGGGCTTTGACACTGAAGCTTTCTTT. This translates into CASSRLPGTGGFDTEAFF.